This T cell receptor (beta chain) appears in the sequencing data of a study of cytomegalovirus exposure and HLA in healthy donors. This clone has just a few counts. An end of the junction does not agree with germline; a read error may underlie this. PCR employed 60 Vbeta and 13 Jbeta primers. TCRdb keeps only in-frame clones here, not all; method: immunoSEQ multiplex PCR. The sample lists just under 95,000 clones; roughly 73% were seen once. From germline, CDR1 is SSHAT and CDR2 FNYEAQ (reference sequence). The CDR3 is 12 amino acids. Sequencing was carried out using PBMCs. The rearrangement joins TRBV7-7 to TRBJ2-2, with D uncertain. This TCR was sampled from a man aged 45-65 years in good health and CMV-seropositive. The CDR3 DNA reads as TGTGCTAGCAGCCCCTACACCGGGGAGCTGTTTTTT. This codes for CASSPYTGELFF.